This T cell receptor beta chain is drawn from a study of cytomegalovirus exposure and HLA in healthy donors. Study-wide results and limits: In a later analysis, approximately 15,000 TCR beta sequences were associated with HLA alleles at 0.05 false discovery rate. V- and J-gene trimming of TCR beta was linked (in a later analysis) to a missense DCLRE1C variant. Later, an analysis showed that TCR beta chains associated with HLA were more clonally expanded than others that were equally common.

Of note for this clone: Its target is not known.

Nominally healthy donors provided the samples, though records likely missed some immune exposures. The PCR ran on 60 Vbeta and 13 Jbeta primers. Sequenced by immunoSEQ multiplex PCR; TCRdb stores in-frame clones only, minus some. This repertoire includes approximately 100,000 clones. Input material: PBMCs. The clonotype originates from a man aged 50 to 59 in good health and CMV-seropositive.

The CDR3 loop reads CASSTGQGAVEQYF. The CDR3 DNA reads as TGTGCCAGTAGTACGGGACAGGGGGCTGTCGAGCAGTACTTC. V gene TRBV19 combines with J gene TRBJ2-7, with 12 bases fitting TRBD1. Germline values: CDR1 LNHDA, CDR2 SQIVND (reference sequence). J was trimmed by 6 bases and V by 4 bases; bases with no gene match: 4. This CDR3 region has 14 residues. Full variable domain (outside the CDR3, taken from reference TRBV19 and TRBJ2-7): DGGITQSPKYLFRKEGQNVTLSCEQNLNHDAMYWYRQDPGQGLRLIYYSQIVNDFQKGDIAEGYSVSREKKESFPLTVTSAQKNPTAFYLCASSTGQGAVEQYFGPGTRLTVT.